This record looks at one TCR beta chain sequence and its context. Its binding antigen is unknown. No base qualities exist here, and no much larger clone lies one base off it. The library was produced with RT-PCR. Sequencing took place on a NextSeq 550. In TCRdb, the public reads were trimmed at Q25 with fastp and aligned with MiXCR, with productive beta chains retained. Rows matching on CDR3 protein sequence are summarized as one entry with the most common DNA and genes. For this sample the table gives about a million distinct CDR3 sequences, of which approximately 19% were detected only once. Of the sample, about 6% falls within the top ten clones. The data were taken from a study of patients and donors after allogeneic stem cell transplantation (dated by TCRdb to about 2020). V loses 0 bases of germline sequence and J loses 7 bases, and the interval between the two ends is 25 bases. The CDR3 spans 17 residues, from the cysteine through the phenylalanine. Only the CDR3 region is kept as DNA, spanning 51 bases read in frame from base 1. CDR1 and CDR2 are drawn from the germline V gene (reference sequence): DFQATT, SNEGSKA.

The TCR was taken from a human donor who was either an allogeneic HSCT recipient or a stem cell or donor lymphocyte infusion donor (not recorded which). It is not recorded whose cells these are; they may come from a transplant donor. In this chain, TRBV20-1 is recombined with TRBJ2-7; TRBD2 is possibly the D segment (7 matching bases). Sample: blood, either unsorted or a sorted T cell fraction (not recorded which). The DNA sequence reads TGCAGTGCTAGAGACCTTCAAGGGGGGGGGCTACTTGTGGAGCAGTACTTC. The translation is CSARDLQGGGLLVEQYF.